The T cell receptor beta chain described here comes from a study of TIL therapy for anti-PD-1-resistant metastatic lung cancer. Study background: Patients had a median age of about 50 years (range about 35-85).

The libraries were made with immunoSEQ v3. Sequenced by immunoSEQ multiplex PCR; TCRdb stores in-frame clones only, minus some. The sample holds roughly 92,000 clones, 50% to 70% seen once. Time point defined: pre-treatment sample, taken before nivolumab and TIL therapy. The tumor samples were excised metastases, mostly pleural nodules or supraclavicular lymph nodes. Stage 4 NSCLC adults joined between October 2017 and early 2020. V gave up 4 bases and J gave up 4 bases, with 16 bases separating them. Germline CDR1 MNHEY, CDR2 SMNVEV (reference sequence). This CDR3 is built from 15 residues. This sequence originates from a person aged 25-80 years with non-small cell lung cancer. The material sequenced was tumor tissue, taken at baseline. V is TRBV27 and J is TRBJ1-1; D possibly corresponds to TRBD1 (5 bases). The CDR3: CASSYSRQRGTEAFF. CDR3 sequence (DNA): TGTGCCAGCAGTTATTCGAGACAGAGGGGCACTGAAGCTTTCTTT.